The 8 T cell receptor beta chains given below trace back to one sample, sequenced in a study of blood T cell repertoires in COVID-19. Some clones are missing from TCRdb's copy, which holds only in-frame ones; the method was immunoSEQ multiplex PCR. The data hold approximately 200,000 clones, with about nine tenths observed a single time. Sequenced: PBMCs or T cells enriched from blood (not recorded which). All receptors come from a man younger than 35 with acute COVID-19.

This clone appeared a single time. The gene calls are TRBV19 and TRBJ2-1; the D gene is possibly TRBD2 (6 bases). V lost 6 bases, J lost 2 bases, and 11 bases lay in between. The CDR3 contains 14 residues. Germline loops: CDR1 LNHDA, CDR2 SQIVND (reference sequence). The CDR3 sequence is CASRGGNPYNEQFF. The CDR3 nucleotides read TGTGCCAGTAGGGGGGGAAACCCCTACAATGAGCAGTTCTTC.

The chain joins TRBV19 to TRBJ1-5, with D perhaps TRBD1 (5 bases). The CDR3 sequence is 14 residues long. Germline CDR1 reads LNHDA; CDR2 reads SQIVND (reference sequence). V shed 3 bases and J shed 7 bases, with 13 bases lying between them. CDR3 in amino acids: CASSIPRERQPQHF. The CDR3 nucleotides read TGTGCCAGTAGTATCCCCAGGGAAAGACAGCCCCAGCATTTT.

The rearrangement uses TRBV10-1 and TRBJ2-1; 13 bases are shared with TRBD2. The germline V gene encodes CDR1 WNHNN and CDR2 SYGVQD (reference sequence). CDR3 length equals 16 residues. Unmatched junction bases numbered 6, after V lost 3 bases and J lost 7 bases. CDR3 in amino acids: CASSDRGLAGRNEQFF. The CDR3 coding sequence is TGCGCCAGCAGTGATAGGGGACTAGCGGGAAGGAATGAGCAGTTCTTC.

This chain joins TRBV6-5 and TRBJ1-4; 7 positions agree with TRBD1. Trimming at V came to 8 bases and at J to 4 bases, leaving 4 bases not matched to a gene. The CDR3 spans 13 residues. Germline V CDR1 and CDR2: MNHEY, SVGAGI. The CDR3 here is CASQGGLNEKLFF. The CDR3, as DNA: TGTGCCAGCCAAGGGGGCCTTAATGAAAAACTGTTTTTT.

The chain couples TRBV5-6 to TRBJ2-4; D uncertain. CDR1 is SGHDT and CDR2 is YYEEEE in the germline V gene. Trimming removed 4 bases from V and 7 bases from J, with 6 bases in between. There are 11 residues in the CDR3. The CDR3 loop is CASSRENIQYF. CDR3 nucleotides: TGTGCCAGCAGCCGTGAGAACATTCAGTACTTC.

The chain is built from TRBV5-4 and TRBJ1-6; D is possibly TRBD1 (5 bases). CDR1 is SGHNT and CDR2 is YYREEE in the germline V gene (reference sequence). V was clipped by 0 bases and J by 5 bases, with 6 bases between them. This CDR3 has 14 residues. The CDR3 DNA follows: TGTGCCAGCAGCTTGGAGGGGCATAATTCACCCCTCCACTTT. Amino acids: CASSLEGHNSPLHF.

The rearrangement uses TRBV27 and TRBJ2-3; D is ambiguous. V lost 2 bases and J 3 bases, leaving 12 bases between the germline ends. This CDR3 has 15 amino acids. Germline V gene data show CDR1 as MNHEY and CDR2 as SMNVEV (reference sequence). The DNA for the CDR3 is TGTGCCAGCAGTTTAGCAGGCCTCGCGACAGATACGCAGTATTTT. It codes for CASSLAGLATDTQYF.

The chain has TRBV28 and TRBJ2-1; D perhaps matches TRBD2 (5 bases). Germline V CDR1 and CDR2: MDHEN, SYDVKM. There are 14 residues in the CDR3. V lost 3 bases and J lost 8, with 14 bases in between. CDR3 sequence: CASSFARVLDEQFF. The CDR3 bases are TGTGCCAGCAGTTTTGCGCGGGTGTTAGATGAGCAGTTCTTC.